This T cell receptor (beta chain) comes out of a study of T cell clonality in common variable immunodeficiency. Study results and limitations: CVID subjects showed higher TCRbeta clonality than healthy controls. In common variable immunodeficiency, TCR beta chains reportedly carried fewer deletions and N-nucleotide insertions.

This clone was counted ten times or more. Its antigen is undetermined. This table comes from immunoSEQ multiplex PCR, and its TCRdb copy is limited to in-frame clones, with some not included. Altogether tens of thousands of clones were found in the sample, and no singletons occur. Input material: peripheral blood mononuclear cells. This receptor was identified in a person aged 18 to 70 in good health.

Partial CDR3 DNA: TGCGCCAGCAGCATATCCCCGACAGGGGACGAG. Its protein product is CASSISPTGDE. The complete CDR3 reads CASSISPTGDEQYF. V gene TRBV5-1 combines with J gene TRBJ2-7, with 8 positions matching TRBD1. The sequenced fragment ends 3 residues before the CDR3 boundary, so the rest is inferred from the germline J gene. Per the germline V gene, CDR1 is SGHRS and CDR2 is YFSETQ. This CDR3 region has 14 residues. Trimming cost V 4 bases and J 5 bases; bases outside gene matches: 8.